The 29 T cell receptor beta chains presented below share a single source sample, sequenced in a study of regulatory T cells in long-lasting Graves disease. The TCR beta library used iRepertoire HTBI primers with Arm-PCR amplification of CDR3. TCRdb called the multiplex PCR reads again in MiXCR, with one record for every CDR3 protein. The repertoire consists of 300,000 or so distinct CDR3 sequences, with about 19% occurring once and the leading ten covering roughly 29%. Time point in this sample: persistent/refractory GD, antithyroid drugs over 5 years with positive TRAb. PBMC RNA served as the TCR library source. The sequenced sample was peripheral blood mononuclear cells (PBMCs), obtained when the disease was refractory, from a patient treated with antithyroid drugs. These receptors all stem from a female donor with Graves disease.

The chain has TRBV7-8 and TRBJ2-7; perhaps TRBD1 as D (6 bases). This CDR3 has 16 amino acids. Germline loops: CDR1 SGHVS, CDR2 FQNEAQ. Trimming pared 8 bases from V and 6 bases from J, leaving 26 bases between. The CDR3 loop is CASSTIAGTISGEQYF. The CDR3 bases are TGTGCCAGCTCCACCATAGCCGGGACAATATCCGGCGAGCAGTACTTC.

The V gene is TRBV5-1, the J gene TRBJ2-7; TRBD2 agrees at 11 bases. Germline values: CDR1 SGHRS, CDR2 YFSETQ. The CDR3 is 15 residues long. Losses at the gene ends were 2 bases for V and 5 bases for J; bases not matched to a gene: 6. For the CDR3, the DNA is TGCGCCAGCAGCTTAGTAGCGGGAGGGATCCACGAGCAGTACTTC. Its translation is CASSLVAGGIHEQYF. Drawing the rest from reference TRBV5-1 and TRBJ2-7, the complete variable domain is KAGVTQTPRYLIKTRGQQVTLSCSPISGHRSVSWYQQTPGQGLQFLFEYFSETQRNKGNFPGRFSGRQFSNSRSEMNVSTLELGDSALYLCASSLVAGGIHEQYFGPGTRLTVT.

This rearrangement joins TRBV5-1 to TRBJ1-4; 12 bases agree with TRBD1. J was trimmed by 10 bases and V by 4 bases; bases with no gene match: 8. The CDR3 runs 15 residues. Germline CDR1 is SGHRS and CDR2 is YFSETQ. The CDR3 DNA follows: TGCGCCAGCAGCCCGGAAGGGACAGGGGGCGGAAAACTGTTTTTT. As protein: CASSPEGTGGGKLFF. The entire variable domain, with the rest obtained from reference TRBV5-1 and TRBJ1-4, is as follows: KAGVTQTPRYLIKTRGQQVTLSCSPISGHRSVSWYQQTPGQGLQFLFEYFSETQRNKGNFPGRFSGRQFSNSRSEMNVSTLELGDSALYLCASSPEGTGGGKLFFGSGTQLSVL.

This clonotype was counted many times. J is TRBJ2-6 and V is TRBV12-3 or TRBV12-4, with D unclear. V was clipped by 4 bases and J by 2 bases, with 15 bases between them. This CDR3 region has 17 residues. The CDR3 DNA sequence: TGTGCCAGCAGTTCCGACACCCATCCCCCTGGGGCCAACGTCCTGACTTTC. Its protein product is CASSSDTHPPGANVLTF.

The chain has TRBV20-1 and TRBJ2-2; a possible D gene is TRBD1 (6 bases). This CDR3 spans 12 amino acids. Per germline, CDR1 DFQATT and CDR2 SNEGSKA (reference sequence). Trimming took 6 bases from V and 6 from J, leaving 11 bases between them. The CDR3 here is CSAKQGSGELFF. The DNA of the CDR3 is TGCAGTGCAAAACAGGGCTCCGGGGAGCTGTTTTTT.

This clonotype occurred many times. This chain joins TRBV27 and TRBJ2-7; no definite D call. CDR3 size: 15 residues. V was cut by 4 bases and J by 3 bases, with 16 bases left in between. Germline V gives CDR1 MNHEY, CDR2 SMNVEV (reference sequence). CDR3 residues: CASSSKPGGRYEQYF. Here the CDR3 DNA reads TGTGCCAGCAGTTCCAAACCGGGCGGACGCTACGAGCAGTACTTC.

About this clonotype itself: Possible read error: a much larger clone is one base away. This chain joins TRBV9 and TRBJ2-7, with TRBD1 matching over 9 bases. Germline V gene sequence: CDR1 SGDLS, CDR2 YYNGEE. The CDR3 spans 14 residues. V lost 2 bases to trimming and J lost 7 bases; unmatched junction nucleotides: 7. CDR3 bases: TGTGCCAGCAGCGTTGGACAGGGGACGGATGAGCAGTACTTC. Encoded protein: CASSVGQGTDEQYF.

The CDR3, as DNA: TGTGCCAGCAGCCAAGAGGCAACCCCCAGCCATGGCTACACCTTC. It encodes CASSQEATPSHGYTF. The chain uses TRBV3-1 and TRBJ1-2; D not resolved. The CDR3 loop spans 15 amino acids. CDR1 and CDR2 (germline): LGHDT, YNNKEL (reference sequence). V shed 0 bases and J shed 6 bases, with 14 bases lying between them.

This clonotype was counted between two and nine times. As DNA, the CDR3 is TGTGCCAGCAGCACGACAGTTAGCAATCAGCCCCAGCATTTT. It specifies CASSTTVSNQPQHF. This rearrangement joins TRBV6-1 to TRBJ1-5, with a tentative D call TRBD1 (5 bases). Germline loops: CDR1 MNHNS, CDR2 SASEGT. The CDR3 spans 14 residues. Trimming took 6 bases from V and 0 from J, leaving 9 bases between them.

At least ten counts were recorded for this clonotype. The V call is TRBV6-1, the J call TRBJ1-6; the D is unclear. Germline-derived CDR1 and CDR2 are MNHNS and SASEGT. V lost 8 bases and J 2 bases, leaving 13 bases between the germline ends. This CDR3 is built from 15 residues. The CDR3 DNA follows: TGTGCCAGCGGCCCCGGATTCACCTATAATTCACCCCTCCACTTT. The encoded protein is CASGPGFTYNSPLHF.

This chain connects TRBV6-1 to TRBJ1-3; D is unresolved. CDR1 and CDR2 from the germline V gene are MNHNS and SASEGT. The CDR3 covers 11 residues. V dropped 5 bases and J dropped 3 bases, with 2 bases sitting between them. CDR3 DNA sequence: TGTGCCAGCAGTCATGGAAACACCATATATTTT. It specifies CASSHGNTIYF.

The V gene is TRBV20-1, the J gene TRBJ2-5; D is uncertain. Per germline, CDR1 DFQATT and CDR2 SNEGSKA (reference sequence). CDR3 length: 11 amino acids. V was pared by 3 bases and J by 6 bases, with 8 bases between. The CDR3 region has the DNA TGCAGTGCTAGTAATAGCAAGACCCAGTACTTC. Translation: CSASNSKTQYF.

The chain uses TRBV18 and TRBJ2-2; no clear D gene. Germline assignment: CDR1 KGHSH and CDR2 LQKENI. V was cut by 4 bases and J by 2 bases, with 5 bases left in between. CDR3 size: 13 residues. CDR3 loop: CASSRQNTGELFF. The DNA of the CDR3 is TGTGCCAGCTCACGGCAAAACACCGGGGAGCTGTTTTTT.

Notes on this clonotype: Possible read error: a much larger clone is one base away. The CDR3 reads CASSYSGRRYGQYF. The CDR3 coding sequence is TGTGCCAGCAGTTACTCGGGCCGCAGGTACGGGCAGTACTTC. The genes are TRBV6-2 or TRBV6-3 and TRBJ2-7, with no clear D. Germline V gene sequence: CDR1 MNHEY, CDR2 SVGEGT. The CDR3 totals 14 residues.

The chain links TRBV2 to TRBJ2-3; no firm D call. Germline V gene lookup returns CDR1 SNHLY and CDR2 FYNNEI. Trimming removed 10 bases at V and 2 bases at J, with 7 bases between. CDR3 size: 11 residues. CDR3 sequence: CATSHTDTQYF. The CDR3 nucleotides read TGTGCCACCTCGCACACAGATACGCAGTATTTT.

The CDR3: CASSLYSLGLAGKSYEQYF. The CDR3 bases are TGCGCCAGCAGCTTGTACTCCCTGGGTCTAGCGGGAAAGTCCTACGAGCAGTACTTC. The V gene is TRBV5-1, the J gene TRBJ2-7; 9 bases agree with TRBD2. Germline CDR1 and CDR2: SGHRS and YFSETQ. V lost 1 base to trimming and J lost 1 base; unmatched junction nucleotides: 15. The CDR3 is 19 amino acids.

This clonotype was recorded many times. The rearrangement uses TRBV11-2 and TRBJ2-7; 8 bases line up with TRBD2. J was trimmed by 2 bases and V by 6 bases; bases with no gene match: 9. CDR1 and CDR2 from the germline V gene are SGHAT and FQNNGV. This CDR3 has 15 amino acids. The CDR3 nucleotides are TGTGCCAGCAGTCTTAAGCGGGAGTCGGCCTACGAGCAGTACTTC. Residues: CASSLKRESAYEQYF.

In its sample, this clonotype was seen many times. The CDR3 DNA reads TGTGCCAGCAGTGACCGGGCTAGGAATCAGCCCCAGCATTTT. Translated: CASSDRARNQPQHF. V usage is TRBV2 and J usage is TRBJ1-5; D gene ambiguous. V was pared by 3 bases and J by 4 bases, with 10 bases between. Germline loops: CDR1 SNHLY, CDR2 FYNNEI. The CDR3 totals 14 residues.

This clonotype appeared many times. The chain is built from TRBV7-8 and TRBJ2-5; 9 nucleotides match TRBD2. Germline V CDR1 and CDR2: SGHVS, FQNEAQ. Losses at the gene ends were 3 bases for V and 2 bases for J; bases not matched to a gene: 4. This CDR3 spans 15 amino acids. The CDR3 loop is CASSFIAGGQETQYF. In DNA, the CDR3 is TGTGCCAGCAGCTTTATCGCGGGGGGGCAAGAGACCCAGTACTTC.

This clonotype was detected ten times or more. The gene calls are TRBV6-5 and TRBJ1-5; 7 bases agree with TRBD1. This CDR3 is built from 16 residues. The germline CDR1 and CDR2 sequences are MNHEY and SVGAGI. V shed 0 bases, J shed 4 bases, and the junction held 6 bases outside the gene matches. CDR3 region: CASSYSRNRGNQPQHF. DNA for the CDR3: TGTGCCAGCAGTTACTCTAGGAACAGGGGAAATCAGCCCCAGCATTTT.

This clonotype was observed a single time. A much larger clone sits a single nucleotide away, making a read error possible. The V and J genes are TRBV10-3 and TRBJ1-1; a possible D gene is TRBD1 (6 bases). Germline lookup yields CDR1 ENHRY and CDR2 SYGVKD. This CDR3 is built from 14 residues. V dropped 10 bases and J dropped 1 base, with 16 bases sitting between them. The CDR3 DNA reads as TGTGCCACCAACCCGGACAGAGGGAACACTGAAGCTTTCTTT. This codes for CATNPDRGNTEAFF.

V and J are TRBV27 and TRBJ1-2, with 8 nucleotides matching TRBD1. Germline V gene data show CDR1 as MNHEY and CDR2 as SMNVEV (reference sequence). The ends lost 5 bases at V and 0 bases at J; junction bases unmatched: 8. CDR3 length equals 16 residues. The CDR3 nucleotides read TGTGCCAGCAGTAAAGACAGGGGTAACCCTAACTATGGCTACACCTTC. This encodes CASSKDRGNPNYGYTF.

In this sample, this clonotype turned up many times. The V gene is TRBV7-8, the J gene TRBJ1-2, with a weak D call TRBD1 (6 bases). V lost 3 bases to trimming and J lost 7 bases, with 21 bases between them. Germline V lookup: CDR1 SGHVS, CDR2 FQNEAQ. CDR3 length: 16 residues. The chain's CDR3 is CASSLSTGTRGSGYTF. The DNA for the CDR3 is TGTGCCAGCAGCTTGAGCACAGGGACTCGAGGGTCTGGCTACACCTTC. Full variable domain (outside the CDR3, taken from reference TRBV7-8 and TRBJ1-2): GAGVSQSPRYKVAKRGQDVALRCDPISGHVSLFWYQQALGQGPEFLTYFQNEAQLDKSGLPSDRFFAERPEGSVSTLKIQRTQQEDSAVYLCASSLSTGTRGSGYTFGSGTRLTVV.

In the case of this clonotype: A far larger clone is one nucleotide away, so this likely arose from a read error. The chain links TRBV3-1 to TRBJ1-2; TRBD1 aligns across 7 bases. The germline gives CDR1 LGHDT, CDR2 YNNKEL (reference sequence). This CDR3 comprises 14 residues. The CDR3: CAGSQKTGTYGYTF. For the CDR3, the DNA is TGTGCCGGCAGCCAAAAGACAGGGACCTATGGCTACACCTTC. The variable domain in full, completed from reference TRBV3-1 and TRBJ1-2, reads DTAVSQTPKYLVTQMGNDKSIKCEQNLGHDTMYWYKQDSKKFLKIMFSYNNKELIINETVPNRFSPKSPDKAHLNLHINSLELGDSAVYFCAGSQKTGTYGYTFGSGTRLTVV.

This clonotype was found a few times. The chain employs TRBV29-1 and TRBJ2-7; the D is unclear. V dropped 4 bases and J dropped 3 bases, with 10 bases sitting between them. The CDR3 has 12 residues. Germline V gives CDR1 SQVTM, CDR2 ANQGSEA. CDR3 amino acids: CSVAVGLYEQYF. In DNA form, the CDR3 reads TGCAGCGTTGCCGTCGGTCTCTACGAGCAGTACTTC.

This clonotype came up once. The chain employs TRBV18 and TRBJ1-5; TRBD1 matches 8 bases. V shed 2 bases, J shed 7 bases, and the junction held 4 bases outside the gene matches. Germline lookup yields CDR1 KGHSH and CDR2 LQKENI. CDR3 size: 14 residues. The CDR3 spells CASSPTGGDQPQHF. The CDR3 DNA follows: TGTGCCAGCTCACCAACAGGGGGTGACCAGCCCCAGCATTTT.

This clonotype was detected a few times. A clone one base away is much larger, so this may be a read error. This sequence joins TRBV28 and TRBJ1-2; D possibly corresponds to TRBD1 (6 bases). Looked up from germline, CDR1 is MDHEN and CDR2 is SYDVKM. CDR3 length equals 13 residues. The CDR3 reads CASSAGTPYGCTF. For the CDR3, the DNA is TGTGCCAGCTCAGCCGGGACACCATATGGCTGCACCTTC.

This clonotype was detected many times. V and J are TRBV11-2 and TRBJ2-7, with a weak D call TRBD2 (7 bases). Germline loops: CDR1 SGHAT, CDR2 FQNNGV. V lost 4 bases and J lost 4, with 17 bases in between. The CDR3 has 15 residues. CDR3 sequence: CASSSSGGSWYEQYF. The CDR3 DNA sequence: TGTGCCAGCAGCTCGTCGGGGGGCTCTTGGTACGAGCAGTACTTC.

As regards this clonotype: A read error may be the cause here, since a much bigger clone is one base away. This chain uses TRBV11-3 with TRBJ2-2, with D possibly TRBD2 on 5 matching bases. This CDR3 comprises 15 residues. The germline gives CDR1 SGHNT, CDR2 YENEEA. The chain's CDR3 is CASSLRTGKAGELLF. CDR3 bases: TGTGCCAGCAGCCTTCGGACGGGGAAGGCCGGGGAGCTGCTTTTT.